Listed below are T cell receptor beta chains from one sample, sequenced in a study of OX40 agonist ivuxolimab in advanced cancers. The table came from immunoSEQ multiplex PCR; TCRdb's copy has only in-frame clones and leaves some out. The data hold approximately 69,000 clones, with almost 85% observed a single time. This specimen consisted of CD4+ or CD8+ T cells sorted from blood, obtained in a trial of the OX40 agonist ivuxolimab. Every receptor here comes from an adult with an advanced solid tumor such as melanoma, head and neck, liver or kidney cancer. Both conserved end residues are part of each CDR3. A D gene is named only where the DNA matches it firmly. Size is stated for part of the rows, as once, few or many counts, or as a class when the clone is expanded.

j_call,d_call,v_call,clone_size,cdr3_aa,cdr3_nt
TRBJ2-7,TRBD1,TRBV7-2,-,CASSLVGTGSYEQYF,TGTGCCAGCAGCTTAGTCGGGACAGGGTCCTACGAGCAGTACTTC
TRBJ1-2,-,TRBV10-3,once,CAISESMRLAHGYTF,TGTGCCATCAGTGAGTCGATGAGGCTTGCCCATGGCTACACCTTC
TRBJ1-5,-,TRBV6-6,many,CASSPGPRSQQPQHF,TGTGCCAGCAGTCCCGGGCCCCGAAGTCAACAGCCCCAGCATTTT
TRBJ2-7,-,TRBV19,-,CASSPWDDSYEQYF,TGTGCCAGTAGTCCCTGGGATGACTCCTACGAGCAGTACTTC
TRBJ2-3,TRBD1,TRBV7-6,-,CASSRHRDSLTDTQYF,TGTGCCAGCAGCCGCCACCGGGACAGTCTCACAGATACGCAGTATTTT
TRBJ1-1,-,TRBV15,-,CATSRDGGRNTEAFF,TGTGCCACCAGCAGAGATGGAGGGAGGAACACTGAAGCTTTCTTT
TRBJ1-2,-,TRBV19,few,CASSIRPQGDYGYTF,TGTGCCAGTAGTATCCGACCCCAGGGAGACTATGGCTACACCTTC
TRBJ1-1,-,TRBV18,few,CASSLQGNTEAFF,TGTGCCAGCTCATTACAGGGGAACACTGAAGCTTTCTTT
TRBJ1-3,-,TRBV28,-,CASSLNRVSSITIYF,TGTGCCAGCAGTCTAAACCGGGTCTCCAGTATCACCATATATTTT
TRBJ2-3,TRBD1,TRBV28,-,CASFRTGGFGTQYF,TGTGCCAGTTTCCGGACAGGGGGATTCGGTACGCAGTATTTT
TRBJ2-3,TRBD1,TRBV2,-,CASGGQRSSTDTQYF,TGTGCCAGCGGGGGACAGAGATCTAGCACAGATACGCAGTATTTT
TRBJ1-1,-,TRBV6-1,-,CASREWLQGLNTEAFF,TGTGCCAGCAGGGAATGGCTTCAGGGGCTGAACACTGAAGCTTTCTTT
TRBJ2-6,-,TRBV5-1,-,CASSFYRDVGANVLTF,TGCGCCAGCAGCTTTTACAGGGATGTGGGGGCCAACGTCCTGACTTTC
TRBJ2-7,-,TRBV5-6,-,CASSLVRHTYEQYF,TGTGCCAGCAGCTTGGTGCGGCATACCTACGAGCAGTACTTC
TRBJ1-2,-,TRBV30,-,CAWSIGWGHNGYTF,TGTGCCTGGAGTATTGGGTGGGGACATAATGGCTACACCTTC
TRBJ1-5,-,TRBV4-2,-,CASSQDGTGLGQPQHF,TGTGCCAGCAGCCAAGATGGAACAGGGCTTGGTCAGCCCCAGCATTTT
TRBJ2-3,TRBD1,TRBV5-1,-,CASSPTGGAEDTQYF,TGCGCCAGCAGCCCGACAGGGGGCGCGGAAGATACGCAGTATTTT
TRBJ1-6,-,TRBV5-5,-,CASSFTGGDGNSPLHF,TGTGCCAGCAGCTTTACTGGGGGCGACGGGAATTCACCCCTCCACTTT
TRBJ2-2,-,TRBV19,few,CASSIATTGELFF,TGTGCCAGTAGTATTGCGACAACCGGGGAGCTGTTTTTT
TRBJ2-6,-,TRBV29-1,-,CSVYGTGANVLTF,TGCAGCGTTTACGGGACTGGGGCCAACGTCCTGACTTTC